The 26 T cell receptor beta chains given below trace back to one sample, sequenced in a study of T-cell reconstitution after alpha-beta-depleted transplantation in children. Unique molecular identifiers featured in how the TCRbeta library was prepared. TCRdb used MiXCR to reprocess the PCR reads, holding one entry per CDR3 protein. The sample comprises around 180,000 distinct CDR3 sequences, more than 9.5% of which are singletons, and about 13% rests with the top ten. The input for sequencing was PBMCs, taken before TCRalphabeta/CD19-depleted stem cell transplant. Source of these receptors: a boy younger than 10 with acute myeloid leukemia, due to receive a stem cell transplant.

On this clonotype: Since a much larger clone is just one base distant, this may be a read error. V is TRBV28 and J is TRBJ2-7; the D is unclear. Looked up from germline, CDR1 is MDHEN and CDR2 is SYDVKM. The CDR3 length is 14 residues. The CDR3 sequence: CVSSLASPPYEQYF. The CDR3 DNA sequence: TGTGTCAGCAGTTTAGCTAGTCCCCCCTACGAGCAGTACTTC.

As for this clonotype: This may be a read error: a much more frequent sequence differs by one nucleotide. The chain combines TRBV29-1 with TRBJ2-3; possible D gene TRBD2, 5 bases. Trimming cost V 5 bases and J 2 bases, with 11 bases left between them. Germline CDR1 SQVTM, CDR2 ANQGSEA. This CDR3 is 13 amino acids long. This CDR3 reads CSVLLELTDTQYF. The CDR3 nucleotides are TGCAGCGTTCTACTAGAACTCACAGATACGCAGTATTTT.

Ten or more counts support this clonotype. This CDR3 reads CASSEAAGQTYEQYF. The DNA of the CDR3 is TGTGCCAGCAGTGAAGCGGCGGGACAGACCTACGAGCAGTACTTC. This chain connects TRBV2 to TRBJ2-7, with D possibly TRBD1 on 7 matching bases. V lost 0 bases and J lost 2, with 11 bases in between. The length of the CDR3 is 15 residues. Germline lookup yields CDR1 SNHLY and CDR2 FYNNEI.

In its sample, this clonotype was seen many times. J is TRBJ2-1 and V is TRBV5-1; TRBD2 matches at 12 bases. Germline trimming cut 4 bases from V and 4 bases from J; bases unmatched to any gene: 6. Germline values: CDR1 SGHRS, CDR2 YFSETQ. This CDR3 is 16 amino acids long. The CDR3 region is CASSDGLAGPYNEQFF. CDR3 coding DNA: TGCGCCAGCAGCGACGGACTAGCGGGACCTTACAATGAGCAGTTCTTC.

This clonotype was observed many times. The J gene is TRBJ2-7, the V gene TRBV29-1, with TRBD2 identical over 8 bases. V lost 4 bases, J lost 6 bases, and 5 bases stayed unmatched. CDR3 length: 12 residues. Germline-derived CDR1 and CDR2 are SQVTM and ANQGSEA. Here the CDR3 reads CSVVVSGIEQYF. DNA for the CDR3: TGCAGCGTTGTAGTTAGCGGGATCGAGCAGTACTTC.

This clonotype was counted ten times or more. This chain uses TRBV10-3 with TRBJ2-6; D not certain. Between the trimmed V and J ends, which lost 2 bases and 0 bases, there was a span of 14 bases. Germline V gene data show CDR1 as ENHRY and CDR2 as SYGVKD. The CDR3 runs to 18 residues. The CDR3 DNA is TGTGCCATCAGTGAGGTAGGGAAAACAACCTCTGGGGCCAACGTCCTGACTTTC. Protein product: CAISEVGKTTSGANVLTF.

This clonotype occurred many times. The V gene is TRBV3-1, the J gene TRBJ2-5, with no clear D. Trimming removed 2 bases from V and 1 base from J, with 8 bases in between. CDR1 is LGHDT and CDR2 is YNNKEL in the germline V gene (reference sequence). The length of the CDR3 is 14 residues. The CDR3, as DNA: TGTGCCAGCAGCCAAAACCTAGGCCAAGAGACCCAGTACTTC. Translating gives CASSQNLGQETQYF.

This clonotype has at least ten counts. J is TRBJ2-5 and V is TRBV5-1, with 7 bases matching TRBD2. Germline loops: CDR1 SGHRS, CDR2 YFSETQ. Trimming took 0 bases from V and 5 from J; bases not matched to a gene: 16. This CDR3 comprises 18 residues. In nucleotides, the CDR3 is TGCGCCAGCAGCTTGGGAGACCGGCTAGCGGCCTCCGGGGAGACCCAGTACTTC. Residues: CASSLGDRLAASGETQYF.

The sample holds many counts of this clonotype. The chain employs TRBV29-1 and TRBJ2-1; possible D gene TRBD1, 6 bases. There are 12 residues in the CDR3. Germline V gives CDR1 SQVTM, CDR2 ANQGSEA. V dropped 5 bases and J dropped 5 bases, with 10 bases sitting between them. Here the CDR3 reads CSVRQDNNEQFF. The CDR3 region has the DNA TGCAGCGTTCGACAGGACAACAATGAGCAGTTCTTC.

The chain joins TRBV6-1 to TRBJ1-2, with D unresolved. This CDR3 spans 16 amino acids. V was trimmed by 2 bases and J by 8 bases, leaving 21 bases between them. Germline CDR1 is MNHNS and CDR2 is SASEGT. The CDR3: CASSEIDPFLRGGYTF. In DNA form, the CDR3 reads TGTGCCAGCAGTGAAATAGATCCTTTCCTTCGCGGAGGCTACACCTTC.

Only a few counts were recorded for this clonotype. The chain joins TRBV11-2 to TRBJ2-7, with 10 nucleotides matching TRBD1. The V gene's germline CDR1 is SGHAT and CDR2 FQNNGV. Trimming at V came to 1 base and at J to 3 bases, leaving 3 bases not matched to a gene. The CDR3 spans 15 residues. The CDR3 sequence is CASSLARTGGYEQYF. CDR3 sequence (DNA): TGTGCCAGCAGCTTAGCAAGGACAGGGGGCTACGAGCAGTACTTC.

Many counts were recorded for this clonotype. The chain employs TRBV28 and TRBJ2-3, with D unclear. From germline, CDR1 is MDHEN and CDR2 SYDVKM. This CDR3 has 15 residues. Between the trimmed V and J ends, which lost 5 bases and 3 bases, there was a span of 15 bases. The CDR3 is CASSLSYFGTDTQYF. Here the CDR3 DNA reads TGTGCCAGCAGTCTGAGTTACTTCGGGACAGATACGCAGTATTTT.

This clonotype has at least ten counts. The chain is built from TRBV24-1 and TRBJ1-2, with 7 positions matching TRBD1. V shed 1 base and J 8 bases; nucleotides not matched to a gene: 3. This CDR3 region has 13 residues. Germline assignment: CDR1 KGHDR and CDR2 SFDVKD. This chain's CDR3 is CATSDFGDSGYTF. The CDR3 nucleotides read TGTGCCACCAGTGATTTCGGGGACAGCGGCTACACCTTC.

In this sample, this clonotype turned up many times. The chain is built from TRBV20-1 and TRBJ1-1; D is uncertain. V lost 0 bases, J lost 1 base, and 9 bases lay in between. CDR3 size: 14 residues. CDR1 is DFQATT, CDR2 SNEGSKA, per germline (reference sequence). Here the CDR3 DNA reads TGCAGTGCTAGAGATAGTTACGGGAACACTGAAGCTTTCTTT. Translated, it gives CSARDSYGNTEAFF.

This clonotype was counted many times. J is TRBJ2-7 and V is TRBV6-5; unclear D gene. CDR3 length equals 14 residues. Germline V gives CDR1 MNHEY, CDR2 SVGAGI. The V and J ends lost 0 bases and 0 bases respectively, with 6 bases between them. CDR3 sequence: CASSYSPASYEQYF. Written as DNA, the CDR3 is TGTGCCAGCAGTTACTCGCCGGCCTCCTACGAGCAGTACTTC.

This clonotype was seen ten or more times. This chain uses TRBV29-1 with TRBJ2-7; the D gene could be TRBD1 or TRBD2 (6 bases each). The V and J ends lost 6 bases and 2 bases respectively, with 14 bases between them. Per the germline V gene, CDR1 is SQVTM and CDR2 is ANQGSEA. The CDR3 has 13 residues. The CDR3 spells CSVRGGDTYEQYF. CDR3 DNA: TGCAGCGTACGAGGAGGGGACACCTACGAGCAGTACTTC.

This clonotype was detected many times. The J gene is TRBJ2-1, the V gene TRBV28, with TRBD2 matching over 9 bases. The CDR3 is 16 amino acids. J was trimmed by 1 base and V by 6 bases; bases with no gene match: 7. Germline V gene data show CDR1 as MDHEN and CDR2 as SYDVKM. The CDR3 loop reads CASRDGREGSYNEQFF. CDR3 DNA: TGTGCCAGCAGAGACGGGCGGGAGGGGTCCTACAATGAGCAGTTCTTC.

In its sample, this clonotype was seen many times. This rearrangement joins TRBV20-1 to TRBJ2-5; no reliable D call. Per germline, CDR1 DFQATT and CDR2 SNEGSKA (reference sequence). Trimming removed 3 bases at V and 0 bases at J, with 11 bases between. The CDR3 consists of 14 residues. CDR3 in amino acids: CSASPPVDQETQYF. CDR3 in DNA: TGCAGTGCTAGCCCCCCTGTTGACCAAGAGACCCAGTACTTC.

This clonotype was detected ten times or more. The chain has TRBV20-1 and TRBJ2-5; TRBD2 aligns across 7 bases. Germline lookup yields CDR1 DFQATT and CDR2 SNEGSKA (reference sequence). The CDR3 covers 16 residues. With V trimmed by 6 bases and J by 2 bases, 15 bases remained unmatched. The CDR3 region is CSAPTIAGRKQETQYF. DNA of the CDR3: TGCAGTGCCCCCACCATAGCGGGCAGAAAGCAAGAGACCCAGTACTTC.

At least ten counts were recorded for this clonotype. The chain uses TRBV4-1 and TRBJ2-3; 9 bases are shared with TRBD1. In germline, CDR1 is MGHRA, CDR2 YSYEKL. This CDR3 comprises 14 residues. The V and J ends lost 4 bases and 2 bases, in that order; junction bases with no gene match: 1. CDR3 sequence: CASSRDRVTDTQYF. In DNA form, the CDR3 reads TGCGCCAGCAGCCGGGACAGGGTCACAGATACGCAGTATTTT.

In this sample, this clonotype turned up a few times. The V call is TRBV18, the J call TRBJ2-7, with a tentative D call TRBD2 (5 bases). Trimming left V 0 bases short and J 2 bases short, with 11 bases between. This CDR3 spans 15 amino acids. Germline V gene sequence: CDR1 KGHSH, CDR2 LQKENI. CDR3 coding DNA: TGTGCCAGCTCACCACCGCCGGGAACCACCTACGAGCAGTACTTC. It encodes CASSPPPGTTYEQYF.

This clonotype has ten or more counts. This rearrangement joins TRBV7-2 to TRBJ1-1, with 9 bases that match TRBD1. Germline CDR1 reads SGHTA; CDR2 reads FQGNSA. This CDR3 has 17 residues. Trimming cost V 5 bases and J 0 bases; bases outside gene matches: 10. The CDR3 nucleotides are TGTGCCAGCAGCCAAGGACAGGGGATAAACCTGAACACTGAAGCTTTCTTT. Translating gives CASSQGQGINLNTEAFF.

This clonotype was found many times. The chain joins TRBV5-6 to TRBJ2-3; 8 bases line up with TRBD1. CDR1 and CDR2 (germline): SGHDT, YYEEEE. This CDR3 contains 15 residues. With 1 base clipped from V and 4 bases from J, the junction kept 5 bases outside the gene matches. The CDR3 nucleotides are TGTGCCAGCAGCTTGATTGGACAGGGACCAGATACGCAGTATTTT. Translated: CASSLIGQGPDTQYF.

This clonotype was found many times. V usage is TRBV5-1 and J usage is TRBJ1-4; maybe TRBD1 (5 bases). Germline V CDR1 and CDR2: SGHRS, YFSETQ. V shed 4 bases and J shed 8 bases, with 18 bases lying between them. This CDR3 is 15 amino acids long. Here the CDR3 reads CASSKGTTSGEKLFF. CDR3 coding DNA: TGCGCCAGCAGCAAGGGGACCACTTCTGGGGAAAAACTGTTTTTT. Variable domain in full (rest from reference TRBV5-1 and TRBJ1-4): KAGVTQTPRYLIKTRGQQVTLSCSPISGHRSVSWYQQTPGQGLQFLFEYFSETQRNKGNFPGRFSGRQFSNSRSEMNVSTLELGDSALYLCASSKGTTSGEKLFFGSGTQLSVL.

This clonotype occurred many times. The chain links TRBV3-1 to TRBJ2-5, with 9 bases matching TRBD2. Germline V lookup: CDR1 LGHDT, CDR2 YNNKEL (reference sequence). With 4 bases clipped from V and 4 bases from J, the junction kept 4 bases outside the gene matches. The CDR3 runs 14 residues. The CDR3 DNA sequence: TGTGCCAGCAGCCGGTCTAGCGGGATAGAGACCCAGTACTTC. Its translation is CASSRSSGIETQYF.

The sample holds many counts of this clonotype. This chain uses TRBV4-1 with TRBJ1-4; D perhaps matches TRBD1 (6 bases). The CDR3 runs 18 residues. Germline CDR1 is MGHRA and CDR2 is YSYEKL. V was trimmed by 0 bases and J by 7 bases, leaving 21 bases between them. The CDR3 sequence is CASSQEGAGTLQPEKLFF. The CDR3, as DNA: TGCGCCAGCAGCCAAGAAGGGGCCGGGACACTTCAACCTGAAAAACTGTTTTTT.